This T cell receptor beta chain was observed in a study of OX40 agonist ivuxolimab in advanced cancers. Study-wide points: At 0.1 to 3.0 mg/kg and by week 6, CD4+ and CD8+ T cells in the blood had expanded clonally.

V was clipped by 8 bases and J by 5 bases, with 19 bases between them. Germline-derived CDR1 and CDR2 are SGHVS and FQNEAQ. The CDR3 extends over 15 amino acids. On this clone: The antigen remains unidentified.

The assay was immunoSEQ multiplex PCR, and TCRdb's table has in-frame clones only and misses some. This table holds 13,000 to 15,000 clones, 70% to 75% found once. This clonotype originated in an adult with an advanced solid tumor such as melanoma, head and neck, liver or kidney cancer. The chain couples TRBV7-8 to TRBJ2-1, with D possibly called TRBD1 or TRBD2 (6 bases each). This specimen consisted of CD4+ or CD8+ T cells sorted from blood, obtained in a trial of the OX40 agonist ivuxolimab. This CDR3 reads CASLGGGKGNNEQFF. CDR3 nucleotide sequence: TGTGCCAGCCTCGGGGGCGGGAAGGGAAACAATGAGCAGTTCTTC.